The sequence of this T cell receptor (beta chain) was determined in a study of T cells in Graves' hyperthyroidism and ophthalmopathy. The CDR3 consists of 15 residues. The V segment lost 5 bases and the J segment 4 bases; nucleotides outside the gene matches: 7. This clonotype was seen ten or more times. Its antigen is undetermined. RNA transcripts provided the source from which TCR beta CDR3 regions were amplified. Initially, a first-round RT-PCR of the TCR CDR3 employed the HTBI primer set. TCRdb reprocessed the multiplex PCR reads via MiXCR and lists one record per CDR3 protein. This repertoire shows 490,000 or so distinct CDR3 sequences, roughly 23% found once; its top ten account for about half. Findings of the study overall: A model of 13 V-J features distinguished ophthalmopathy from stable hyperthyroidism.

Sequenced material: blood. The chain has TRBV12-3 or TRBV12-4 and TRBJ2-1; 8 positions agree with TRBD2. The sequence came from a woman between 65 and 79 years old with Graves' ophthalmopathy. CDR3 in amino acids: CASSPLSGGYNEQFF. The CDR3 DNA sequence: TGTGCCAGCAGTCCCCTATCGGGAGGGTACAATGAGCAGTTCTTC.